The 12 T cell receptor beta chains below come from one sample, sequenced in a study of T cell clusters in autoimmune cytopenias. TRB rearrangements were amplified by touch-down multiplex PCR with mixed TRB-A/B primers. No DNA is given; TCRdb re-called the multiplex PCR reads and lists each CDR3 protein once. Its table records roughly 4,000 distinct CDR3 sequences. TRB amplification used roughly 250 ng of peripheral blood genomic DNA. This sample was also put to use in a study of T cell repertoires in aging, cancer and after chemotherapy.

Sample: peripheral blood. Receptors originate from a human donor in good health.

J is TRBJ1-5 and V is TRBV6-1. The CDR3 totals 17 residues. Germline V gene data show CDR1 as MNHNS and CDR2 as SASEGT. This CDR3 reads CASSERLHLTSNQPQHF.

This clonotype is medium-sized by frequency. The CDR3 spells CASSRGQLNTEAFF. The chain is built from TRBV27 and TRBJ1-1; TCRdb's D gene call, TRBD1, goes unchecked for lack of DNA. The CDR3 consists of 14 residues. CDR1 and CDR2 from the germline V gene are MNHEY and SMNVEV (reference sequence).

Judged by frequency, this clonotype is medium-sized. This chain uses TRBV5-4 with TRBJ1-5; the D call of TRBD1 rests on TCRdb alone, since no DNA is present to check it. Germline assignment: CDR1 SGHNT and CDR2 YYREEE (reference sequence). This CDR3 region has 14 residues. The CDR3 protein is CASSADRVNQPQHF.

This chain links TRBV5-1 with TRBJ1-4; TCRdb proposes TRBD1, but this gene call is untestable without DNA. This CDR3 has 14 residues. CDR1 is SGHRS, CDR2 YFSETQ, per germline. Here the CDR3 reads CASSLGQPNEKLFF.

Judged by frequency, this clonotype is medium-sized (0.01 to 0.1%). CDR3 loop: CASTDRGYTANEKLFF. V gene TRBV19 combines with J gene TRBJ1-4; TCRdb outputs TRBD1, but without DNA this stays unchecked. The CDR3 contains 16 residues. The V gene's germline CDR1 is LNHDA and CDR2 SQIVND (reference sequence).

By frequency, this clonotype registers medium-sized (0.01 to 0.1%). The J gene is TRBJ2-2, the V gene TRBV6-1. The germline gives CDR1 MNHNS, CDR2 SASEGT. The CDR3 loop spans 12 amino acids. CDR3: CASRSRTGELFF.

The V and J genes are TRBV10-3 and TRBJ2-7; TCRdb designates TRBD2, a call that cannot be tested without DNA. Germline V gene sequence: CDR1 ENHRY, CDR2 SYGVKD. The CDR3 is 19 residues long. The CDR3 is CAISDPRLAGQELSYEQYF.

The genes are TRBV6-1 and TRBJ1-1; TCRdb's D call of TRBD1 is untestable without DNA. This CDR3 has 14 residues. In germline, CDR1 is MNHNS, CDR2 SASEGT. CDR3 sequence reads: CASSEQGQNTEAFF.

Its frequency marks this clonotype as medium-sized. The chain carries TRBV19 and TRBJ1-1; TCRdb gives TRBD1 as the D gene, but with no DNA this cannot be confirmed. CDR1 is LNHDA and CDR2 is SQIVND in the germline V gene (reference sequence). This CDR3 region has 13 residues. CDR3 sequence reads: CASSILRQPEAFF. The entire variable domain, with the rest obtained from reference TRBV19 and TRBJ1-1, is as follows: DGGITQSPKYLFRKEGQNVTLSCEQNLNHDAMYWYRQDPGQGLRLIYYSQIVNDFQKGDIAEGYSVSREKKESFPLTVTSAQKNPTAFYLCASSILRQPEAFFGQGTRLTVV.

This clonotype registers medium-sized (0.01 to 0.1%) by frequency. This rearrangement joins TRBV6-6 to TRBJ2-2; TCRdb's D call, TRBD2, is unchecked because there is no DNA. Germline-derived CDR1 and CDR2 are MNHNY and SVGAGI (reference sequence). This CDR3 spans 16 amino acids. Here the CDR3 reads CASSPARGANTGELFF.

This clonotype is called medium-sized based on its frequency. V usage is TRBV15 and J usage is TRBJ2-2; the TRBD1 assignment by TCRdb is unverifiable without DNA. CDR1 LNHNV and CDR2 YYDKDF come from the germline V gene (reference sequence). The CDR3 runs 15 residues. The CDR3 reads CATSGRTANTGELFF.

Considering frequency, this clonotype is medium-sized (0.01 to 0.1%). V gene TRBV5-4 combines with J gene TRBJ2-5; TCRdb gives TRBD2 as the D gene, but with no DNA this cannot be confirmed. The CDR3 contains 18 residues. CDR1 and CDR2 (germline): SGHNT, YYREEE (reference sequence). CDR3 sequence reads: CASSLVRSWTSGEETQYF. Supplemented by reference TRBV5-4 and TRBJ2-5, the full variable domain reads ETGVTQSPTHLIKTRGQQVTLRCSSQSGHNTVSWYQQALGQGPQFIFQYYREEENGRGNFPPRFSGLQFPNYSSELNVNALELDDSALYLCASSLVRSWTSGEETQYFGPGTRLLVL.